This T cell receptor beta chain came from a study of blood T cell repertoires in COVID-19. Overall study: T cells, B-cell-depleted T cells, or PBMCs supplied cDNA or gDNA.

The CDR3 spans 17 residues. Germline V gives CDR1 SGHKS, CDR2 YYEKEE (reference sequence). V dropped 0 bases and J dropped 5; count of bases not matched to a gene: 8. This clone was detected many times. Authors' methods: Amplified reference gene primers provided the basis for estimating nucleated cell counts. Repertoires were generated with immunoSEQ multiplex PCR, while TCRdb's copy carries only in-frame clones and drops some. Clonal size and the V and J genes are those of that table, whereas D and trimming came from the DNA. This table holds approximately 170,000 clones, 79% found once. Participant ages covered about 18 to 95 years across approximately 25 US areas. Participants' reported clinical history set cohort assignment.

The clonotype comes from an older woman in a cohort exposed to, infected with or recovered from COVID-19 (not recorded which). The chain joins TRBV5-5 to TRBJ1-5, with 10 bases that match TRBD1. Sequencing input: PBMCs or T cells enriched from blood (not recorded which). The CDR3: CASSLALTGGSDQPQHF. As DNA, the CDR3 is TGTGCCAGCAGCTTGGCCTTGACAGGGGGCAGTGATCAGCCCCAGCATTTT. Based on the CDR3 plus reference TRBV5-5 and TRBJ1-5, the full variable domain is DAGVTQSPTHLIKTRGQQVTLRCSPISGHKSVSWYQQVLGQGPQFIFQYYEKEERGRGNFPDRFSARQFPNYSSELNVNALLLGDSALYLCASSLALTGGSDQPQHFGDGTRLSIL.